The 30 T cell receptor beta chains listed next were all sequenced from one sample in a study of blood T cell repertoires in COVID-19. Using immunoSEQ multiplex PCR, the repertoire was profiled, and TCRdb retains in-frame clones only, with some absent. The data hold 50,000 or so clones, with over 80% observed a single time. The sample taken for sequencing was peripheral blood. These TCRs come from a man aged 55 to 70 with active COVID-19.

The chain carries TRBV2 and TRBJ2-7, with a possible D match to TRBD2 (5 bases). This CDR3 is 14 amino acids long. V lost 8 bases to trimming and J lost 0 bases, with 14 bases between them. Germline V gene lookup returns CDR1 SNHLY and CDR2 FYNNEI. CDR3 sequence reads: CASHRTQNSYEQYF. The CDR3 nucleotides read TGTGCCAGCCACCGGACTCAAAACTCCTACGAGCAGTACTTC.

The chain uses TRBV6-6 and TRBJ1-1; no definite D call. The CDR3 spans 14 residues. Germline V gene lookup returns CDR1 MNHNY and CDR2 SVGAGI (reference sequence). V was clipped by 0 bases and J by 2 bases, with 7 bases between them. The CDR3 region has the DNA TGTGCCAGCAGTTACTCCGAGGCTAACACTGAAGCTTTCTTT. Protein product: CASSYSEANTEAFF.

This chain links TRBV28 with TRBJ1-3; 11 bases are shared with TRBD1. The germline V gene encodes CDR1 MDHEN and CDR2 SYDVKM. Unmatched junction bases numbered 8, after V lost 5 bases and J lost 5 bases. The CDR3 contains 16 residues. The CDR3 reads CASSTAGTGGRNTIYF. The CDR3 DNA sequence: TGTGCCAGCAGTACCGCTGGGACAGGGGGTCGAAACACCATATATTTT.

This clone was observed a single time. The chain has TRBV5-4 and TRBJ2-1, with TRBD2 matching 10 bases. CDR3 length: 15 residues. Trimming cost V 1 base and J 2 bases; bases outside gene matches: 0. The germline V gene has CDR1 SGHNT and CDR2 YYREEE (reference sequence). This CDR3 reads CASSLTSGTYNEQFF. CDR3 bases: TGTGCCAGCAGCTTGACTAGCGGGACCTACAATGAGCAGTTCTTC.

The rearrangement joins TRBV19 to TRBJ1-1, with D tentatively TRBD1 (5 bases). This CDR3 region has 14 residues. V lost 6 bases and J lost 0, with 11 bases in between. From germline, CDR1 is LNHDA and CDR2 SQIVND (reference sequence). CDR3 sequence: CASRDQGMNTEAFF. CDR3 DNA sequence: TGTGCCAGTAGGGACCAGGGCATGAACACTGAAGCTTTCTTT.

CDR3: CASSSPGSGQEQFF. In DNA form, the CDR3 reads TGTGCCAGCAGCTCGCCGGGATCGGGACAGGAGCAGTTCTTC. The chain combines TRBV7-9 with TRBJ2-1, with 7 bases matching TRBD1. J gave up 10 bases and V 4 bases, and 10 bases lay outside the gene matches. The CDR3 is made up of 14 amino acids. The V gene's germline CDR1 is SEHNR and CDR2 FQNEAQ (reference sequence).

The CDR3 protein is CASSLGRVWSNTGELFF. The CDR3 coding sequence is TGTGCCAGCAGCTTAGGGCGGGTATGGTCGAACACCGGGGAGCTGTTTTTT. This chain uses TRBV7-9 with TRBJ2-2; possible D gene TRBD2, 5 bases. This CDR3 is built from 17 residues. V shed 1 base and J shed 0 bases, with 12 bases lying between them. The germline V gene has CDR1 SEHNR and CDR2 FQNEAQ (reference sequence).

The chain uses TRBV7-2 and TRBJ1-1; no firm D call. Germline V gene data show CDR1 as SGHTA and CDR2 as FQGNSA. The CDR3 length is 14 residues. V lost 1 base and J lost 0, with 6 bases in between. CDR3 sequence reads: CASSLGRLNTEAFF. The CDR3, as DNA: TGTGCCAGCAGCTTAGGCAGATTGAACACTGAAGCTTTCTTT. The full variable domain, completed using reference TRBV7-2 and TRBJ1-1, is GAGVSQSPSNKVTEKGKDVELRCDPISGHTALYWYRQSLGQGLEFLIYFQGNSAPDKSGLPSDRFSAERTGGSVSTLTIQRTQQEDSAVYLCASSLGRLNTEAFFGQGTRLTVV.

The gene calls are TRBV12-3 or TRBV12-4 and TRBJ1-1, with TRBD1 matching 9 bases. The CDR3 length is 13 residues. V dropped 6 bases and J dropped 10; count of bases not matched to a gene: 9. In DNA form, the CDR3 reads TGTGCCAGCAGAGTTGGACAGGGGAAGAGAGCTTTCTTT. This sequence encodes CASRVGQGKRAFF.

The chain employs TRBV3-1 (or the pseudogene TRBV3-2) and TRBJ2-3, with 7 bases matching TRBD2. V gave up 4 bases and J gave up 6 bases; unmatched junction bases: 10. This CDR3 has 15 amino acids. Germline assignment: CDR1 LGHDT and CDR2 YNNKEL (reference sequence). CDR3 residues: CASSRGSGIRDTQYF. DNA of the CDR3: TGTGCCAGCAGCCGGGGGAGCGGGATACGGGATACGCAGTATTTT.

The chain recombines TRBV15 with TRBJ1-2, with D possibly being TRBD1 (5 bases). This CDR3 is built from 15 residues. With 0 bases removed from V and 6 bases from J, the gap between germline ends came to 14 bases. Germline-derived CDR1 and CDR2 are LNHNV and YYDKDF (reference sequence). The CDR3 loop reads CATSRDLGPADGYTF. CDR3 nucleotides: TGTGCCACCAGCAGAGATTTGGGGCCCGCGGATGGCTACACCTTC.

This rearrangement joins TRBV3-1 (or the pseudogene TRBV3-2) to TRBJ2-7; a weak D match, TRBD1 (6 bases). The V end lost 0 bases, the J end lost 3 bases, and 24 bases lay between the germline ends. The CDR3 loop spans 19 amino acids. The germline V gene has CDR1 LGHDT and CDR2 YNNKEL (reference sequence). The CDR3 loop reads CASSQDPAPRQVWRYEQYF. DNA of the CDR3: TGTGCCAGCAGCCAAGACCCAGCCCCCCGACAGGTCTGGCGCTACGAGCAGTACTTC.

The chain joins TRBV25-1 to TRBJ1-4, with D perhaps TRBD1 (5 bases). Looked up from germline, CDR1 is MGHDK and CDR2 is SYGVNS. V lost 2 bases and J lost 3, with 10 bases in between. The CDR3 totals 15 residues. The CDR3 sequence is CASSEVGVANEKLFF. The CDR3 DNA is TGTGCCAGCAGTGAAGTAGGGGTCGCTAATGAAAAACTGTTTTTT.

The CDR3 spells CASSAEPGQITNTGELFF. DNA for the CDR3: TGTGCCAGCAGCGCTGAACCGGGACAGATCACGAACACCGGGGAGCTGTTTTTT. The J gene is TRBJ2-2, the V gene TRBV5-8; TRBD1 matches 7 bases. Germline assignment: CDR1 SGHTS and CDR2 YDEGEE. V was pared by 4 bases and J by 0 bases, with 12 bases of the junction left unmatched. The CDR3 sequence is 18 residues long.

The CDR3 DNA reads TGTGCCAGTAGAGGGACAGGGCCTATCAATGAGCAGTTCTTC. Protein: CASRGTGPINEQFF. J is TRBJ2-1 and V is TRBV27; TRBD1 matches at 9 bases. V shed 9 bases and J 6 bases; nucleotides not matched to a gene: 9. The CDR3 loop spans 14 amino acids. CDR1 is MNHEY, CDR2 SMNVEV, per germline (reference sequence).

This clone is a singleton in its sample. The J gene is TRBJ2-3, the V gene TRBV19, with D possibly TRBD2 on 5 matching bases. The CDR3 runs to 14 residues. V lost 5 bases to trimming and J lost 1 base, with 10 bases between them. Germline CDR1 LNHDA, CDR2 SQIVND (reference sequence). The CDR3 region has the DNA TGTGCCAGTAGTCGGGAAGGCCGCACAGATACGCAGTATTTT. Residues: CASSREGRTDTQYF. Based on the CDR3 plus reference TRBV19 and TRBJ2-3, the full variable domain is DGGITQSPKYLFRKEGQNVTLSCEQNLNHDAMYWYRQDPGQGLRLIYYSQIVNDFQKGDIAEGYSVSREKKESFPLTVTSAQKNPTAFYLCASSREGRTDTQYFGPGTRLTVL.

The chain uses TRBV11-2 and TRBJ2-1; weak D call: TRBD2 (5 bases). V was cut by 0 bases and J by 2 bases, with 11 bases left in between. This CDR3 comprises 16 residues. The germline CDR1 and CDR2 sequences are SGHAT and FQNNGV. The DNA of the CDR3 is TGTGCCAGCAGCTTAGAGCGGCTAGCAACCTACAATGAGCAGTTCTTC. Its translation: CASSLERLATYNEQFF.

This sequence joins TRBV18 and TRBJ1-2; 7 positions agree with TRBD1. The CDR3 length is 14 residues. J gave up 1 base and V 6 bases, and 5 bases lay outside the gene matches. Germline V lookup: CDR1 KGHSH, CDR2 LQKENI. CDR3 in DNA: TGTGCCAGCTCCCCTGGGACAGATAACTATGGCTACACCTTC. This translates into CASSPGTDNYGYTF.

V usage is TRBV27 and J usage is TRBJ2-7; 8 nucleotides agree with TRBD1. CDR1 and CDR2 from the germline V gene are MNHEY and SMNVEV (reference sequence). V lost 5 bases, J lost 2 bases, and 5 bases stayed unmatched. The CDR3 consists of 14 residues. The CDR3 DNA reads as TGTGCCAGCAGTGTAGGACAGGGTCCCTACGAGCAGTACTTC. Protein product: CASSVGQGPYEQYF.

The CDR3 sequence is CASSPDRASGYTF. CDR3 nucleotide sequence: TGTGCCAGCTCACCGGACAGGGCATCAGGCTACACCTTC. The chain has TRBV18 and TRBJ1-2; 8 bases align to TRBD1. V gave up 3 bases and J gave up 8 bases; unmatched junction bases: 5. CDR3 size: 13 residues. Germline V gene data show CDR1 as KGHSH and CDR2 as LQKENI.

As DNA, the CDR3 is TGCAGCGTTGAAGGGTTGGGGGGTAATGAAAAACTGTTTTTT. Residues: CSVEGLGGNEKLFF. The gene calls are TRBV29-1 and TRBJ1-4, with a possible D match to TRBD1 (5 bases). Trimming pared 1 base from V and 4 bases from J, leaving 10 bases between. CDR3 length: 14 amino acids. CDR1 and CDR2 from the germline V gene are SQVTM and ANQGSEA.

CDR3 DNA: TGTGCCAGCAGCTTCCAAAGCGGGAGTGGCACCGGGGAGCTGTTTTTT. Protein sequence: CASSFQSGSGTGELFF. V gene TRBV7-3 combines with J gene TRBJ2-2; 8 positions agree with TRBD2. There are 16 residues in the CDR3. In germline, CDR1 is SGHTA, CDR2 FQGTGA. The V and J ends lost 3 bases and 4 bases, in that order; junction bases with no gene match: 7.

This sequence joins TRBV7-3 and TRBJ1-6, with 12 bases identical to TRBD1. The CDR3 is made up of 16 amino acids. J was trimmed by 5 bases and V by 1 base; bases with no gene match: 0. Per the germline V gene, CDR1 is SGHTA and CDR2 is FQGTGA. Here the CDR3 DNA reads TGTGCCAGCAGCTTAAGGGACAGGGGGCATAATTCACCCCTCCACTTT. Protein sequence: CASSLRDRGHNSPLHF. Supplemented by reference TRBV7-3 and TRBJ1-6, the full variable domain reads GAGVSQTPSNKVTEKGKYVELRCDPISGHTALYWYRQSLGQGPEFLIYFQGTGAADDSGLPNDRFFAVRPEGSVSTLKIQRTERGDSAVYLCASSLRDRGHNSPLHFGNGTRLTVT.

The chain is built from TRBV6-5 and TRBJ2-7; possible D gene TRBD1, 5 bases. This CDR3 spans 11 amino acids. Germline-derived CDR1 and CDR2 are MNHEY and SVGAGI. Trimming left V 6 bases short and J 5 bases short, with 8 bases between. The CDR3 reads CASRGVHEQYF. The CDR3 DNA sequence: TGTGCCAGCAGAGGGGTTCACGAGCAGTACTTC.

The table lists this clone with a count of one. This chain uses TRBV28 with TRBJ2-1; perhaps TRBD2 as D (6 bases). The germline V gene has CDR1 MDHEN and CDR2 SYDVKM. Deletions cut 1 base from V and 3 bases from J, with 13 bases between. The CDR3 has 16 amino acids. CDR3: CASSLSGQGGYNEQFF. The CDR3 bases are TGTGCCAGCAGTTTATCTGGCCAGGGAGGCTACAATGAGCAGTTCTTC.

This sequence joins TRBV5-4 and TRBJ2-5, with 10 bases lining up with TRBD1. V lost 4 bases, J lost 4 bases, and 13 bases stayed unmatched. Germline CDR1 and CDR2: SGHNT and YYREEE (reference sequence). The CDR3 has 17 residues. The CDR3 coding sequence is TGTGCCAGCAGCCACCGGACAGGGGGGTTCAGGGGAGAGACCCAGTACTTC. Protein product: CASSHRTGGFRGETQYF.

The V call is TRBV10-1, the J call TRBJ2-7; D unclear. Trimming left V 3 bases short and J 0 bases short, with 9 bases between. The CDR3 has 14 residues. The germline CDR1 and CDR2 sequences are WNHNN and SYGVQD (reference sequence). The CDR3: CASSDSQFSYEQYF. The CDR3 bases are TGCGCCAGCAGTGATAGCCAGTTCTCCTACGAGCAGTACTTC.

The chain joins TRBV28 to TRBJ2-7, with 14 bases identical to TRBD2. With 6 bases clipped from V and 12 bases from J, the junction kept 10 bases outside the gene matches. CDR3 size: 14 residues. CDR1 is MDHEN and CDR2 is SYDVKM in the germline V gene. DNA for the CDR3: TGTGCCAGCAGGCAGGGACTAGCGGGAGATCGTAGGTACTTC. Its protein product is CASRQGLAGDRRYF.

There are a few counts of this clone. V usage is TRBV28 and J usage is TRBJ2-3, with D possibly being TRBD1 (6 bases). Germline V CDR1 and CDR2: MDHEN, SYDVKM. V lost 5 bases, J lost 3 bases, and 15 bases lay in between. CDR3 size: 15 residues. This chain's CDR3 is CASSRTGFSTDTQYF. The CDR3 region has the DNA TGTGCCAGCAGTCGTACAGGGTTTTCGACAGATACGCAGTATTTT.

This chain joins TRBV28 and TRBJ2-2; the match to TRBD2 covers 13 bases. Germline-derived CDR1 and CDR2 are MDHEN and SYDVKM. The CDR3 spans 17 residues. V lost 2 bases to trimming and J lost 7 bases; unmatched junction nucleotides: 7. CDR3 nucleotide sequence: TGTGCCAGCAGTTTAAGGACTAGCGGGGGACATGGCGGGGAGCTGTTTTTT. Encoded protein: CASSLRTSGGHGGELFF.